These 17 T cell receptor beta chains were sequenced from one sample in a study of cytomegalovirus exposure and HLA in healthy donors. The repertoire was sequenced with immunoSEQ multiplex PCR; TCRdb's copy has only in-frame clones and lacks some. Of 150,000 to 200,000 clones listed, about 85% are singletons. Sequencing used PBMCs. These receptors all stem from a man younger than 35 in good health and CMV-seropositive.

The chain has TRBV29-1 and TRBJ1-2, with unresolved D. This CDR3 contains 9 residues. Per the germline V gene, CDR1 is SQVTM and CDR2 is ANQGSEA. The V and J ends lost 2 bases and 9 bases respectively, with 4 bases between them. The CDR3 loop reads CSVERSYTF. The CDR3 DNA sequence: TGCAGCGTTGAACGTAGCTACACCTTC.

DNA for the CDR3: TGTGCCAGCAGTTACTTGGCGGAGGGGGGGGAGACCCAGTACTTC. This translates into CASSYLAEGGETQYF. This chain joins TRBV6-6 and TRBJ2-5; weak D call: TRBD2 (7 bases). This CDR3 region has 15 residues. Trimming took 1 base from V and 5 from J, leaving 14 bases between them. CDR1 MNHNY and CDR2 SVGAGI come from the germline V gene (reference sequence).

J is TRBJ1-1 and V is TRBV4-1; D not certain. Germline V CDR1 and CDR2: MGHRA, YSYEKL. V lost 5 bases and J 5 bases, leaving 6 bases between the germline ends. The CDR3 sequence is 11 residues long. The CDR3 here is CASSKATEAFF. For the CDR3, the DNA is TGCGCCAGCAGCAAAGCGACTGAAGCTTTCTTT.

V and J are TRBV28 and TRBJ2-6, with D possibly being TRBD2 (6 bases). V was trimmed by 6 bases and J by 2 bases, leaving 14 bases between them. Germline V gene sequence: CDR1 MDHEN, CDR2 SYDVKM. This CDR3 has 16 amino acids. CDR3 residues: CASSLPPGAGANVLTF. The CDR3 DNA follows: TGTGCCAGCAGCCTCCCCCCGGGGGCTGGGGCCAACGTCCTGACTTTC.

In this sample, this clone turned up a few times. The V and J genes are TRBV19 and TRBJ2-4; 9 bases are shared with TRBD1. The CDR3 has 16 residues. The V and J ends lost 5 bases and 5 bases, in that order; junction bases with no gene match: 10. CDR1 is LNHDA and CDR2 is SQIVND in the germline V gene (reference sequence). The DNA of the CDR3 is TGTGCCAGTAGTGGGACAGGGAAAGGATGGGAAAACATTCAGTACTTC. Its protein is CASSGTGKGWENIQYF.

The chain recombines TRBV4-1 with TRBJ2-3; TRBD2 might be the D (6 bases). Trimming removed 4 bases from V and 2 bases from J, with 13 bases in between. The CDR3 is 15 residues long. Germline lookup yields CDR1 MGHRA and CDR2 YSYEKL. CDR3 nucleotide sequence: TGCGCCAGCAGCCTTGTGGGAGGCCTCACAGATACGCAGTATTTT. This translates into CASSLVGGLTDTQYF.

Here the CDR3 DNA reads TGTGCCAGCTCACCACCGCGTTACTCTAGCACAGATACGCAGTATTTT. Translated: CASSPPRYSSTDTQYF. This chain joins TRBV18 and TRBJ2-3; D not certain. V was shortened by 0 bases and J by 0 bases, with 10 bases between the two germline ends. Germline V gives CDR1 KGHSH, CDR2 LQKENI. This CDR3 is built from 16 residues.

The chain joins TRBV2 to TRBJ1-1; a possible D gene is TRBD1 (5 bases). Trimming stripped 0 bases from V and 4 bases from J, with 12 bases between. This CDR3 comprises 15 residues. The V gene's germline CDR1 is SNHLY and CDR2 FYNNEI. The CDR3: CASSEAQGASTEAFF. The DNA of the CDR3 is TGTGCCAGCAGTGAAGCGCAAGGGGCCAGCACTGAAGCTTTCTTT.

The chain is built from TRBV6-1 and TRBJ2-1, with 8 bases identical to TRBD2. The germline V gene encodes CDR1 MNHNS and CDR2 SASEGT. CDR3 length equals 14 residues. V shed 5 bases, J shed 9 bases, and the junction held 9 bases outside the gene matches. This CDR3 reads CASSSGTRRGEQFF. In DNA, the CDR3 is TGTGCCAGCAGTTCCGGGACTAGAAGGGGTGAGCAGTTCTTC.

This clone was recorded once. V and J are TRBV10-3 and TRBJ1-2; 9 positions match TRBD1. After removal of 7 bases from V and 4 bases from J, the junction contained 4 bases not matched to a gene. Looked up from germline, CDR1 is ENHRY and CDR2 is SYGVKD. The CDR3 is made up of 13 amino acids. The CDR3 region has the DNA TGTGCCATCAATACAGGGGGCAGCTATGGCTACACCTTC. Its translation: CAINTGGSYGYTF.

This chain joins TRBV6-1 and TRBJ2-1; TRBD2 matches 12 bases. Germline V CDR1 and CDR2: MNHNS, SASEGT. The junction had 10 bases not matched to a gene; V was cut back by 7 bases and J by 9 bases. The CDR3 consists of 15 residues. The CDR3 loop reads CASIETSGSGREQFF. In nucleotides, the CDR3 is TGTGCCAGCATAGAGACTAGCGGGAGCGGGCGTGAGCAGTTCTTC.

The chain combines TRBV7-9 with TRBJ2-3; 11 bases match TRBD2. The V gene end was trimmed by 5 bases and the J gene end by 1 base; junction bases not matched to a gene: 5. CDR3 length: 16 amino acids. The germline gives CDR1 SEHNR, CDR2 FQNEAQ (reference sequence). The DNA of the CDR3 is TGTGCCAGCAGCCCGACTAGCGGGGCCCGCACAGATACGCAGTATTTT. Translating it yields CASSPTSGARTDTQYF.

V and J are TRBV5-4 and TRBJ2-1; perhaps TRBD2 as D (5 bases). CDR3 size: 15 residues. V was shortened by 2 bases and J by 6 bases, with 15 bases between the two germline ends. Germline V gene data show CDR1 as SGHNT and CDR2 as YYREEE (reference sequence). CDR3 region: CASSFSPGNFNEQFF. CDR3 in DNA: TGTGCCAGCAGCTTTTCACCCGGGAATTTCAATGAGCAGTTCTTC.

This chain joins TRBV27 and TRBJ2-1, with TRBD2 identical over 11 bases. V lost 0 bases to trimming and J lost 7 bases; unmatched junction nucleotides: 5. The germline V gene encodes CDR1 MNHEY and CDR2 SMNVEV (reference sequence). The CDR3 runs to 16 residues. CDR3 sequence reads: CASSLSMTSGKNEQFF. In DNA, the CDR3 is TGTGCCAGCAGTTTATCGATGACTAGCGGGAAGAATGAGCAGTTCTTC.

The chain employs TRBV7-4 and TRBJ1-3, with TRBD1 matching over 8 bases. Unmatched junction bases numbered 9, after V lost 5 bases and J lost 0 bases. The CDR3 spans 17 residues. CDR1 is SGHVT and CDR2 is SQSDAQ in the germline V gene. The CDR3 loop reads CASSTRTGSGSGNTIYF. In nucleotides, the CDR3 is TGTGCCAGCAGCACCAGGACAGGGAGCGGCTCTGGAAACACCATATATTTT.

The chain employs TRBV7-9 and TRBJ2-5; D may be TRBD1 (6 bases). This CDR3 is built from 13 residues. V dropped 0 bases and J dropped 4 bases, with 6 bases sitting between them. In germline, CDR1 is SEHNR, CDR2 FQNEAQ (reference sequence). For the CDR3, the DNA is TGTGCCAGCAGCTTAGCCAGGGGAGAGACCCAGTACTTC. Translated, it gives CASSLARGETQYF.

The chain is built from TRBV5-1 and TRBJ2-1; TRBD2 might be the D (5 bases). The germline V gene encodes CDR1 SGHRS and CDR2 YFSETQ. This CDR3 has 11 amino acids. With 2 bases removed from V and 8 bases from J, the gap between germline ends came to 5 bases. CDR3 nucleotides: TGCGCCAGCAGCTTCGGGGATGAGCAGTTCTTC. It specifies CASSFGDEQFF.